This paragraph reports one T cell receptor beta chain. The method was immunoSEQ multiplex PCR; TCRdb's version includes in-frame clones alone and lacks a portion of them. The table shows roughly 52,000 clones, with more than 90% occurring only once. This record comes from a study of technical replicates of blood from several donors. V shed 5 bases, J shed 4 bases, and the junction held 10 bases outside the gene matches. Germline V gene lookup returns CDR1 SQVTM and CDR2 ANQGSEA. The CDR3 runs 15 residues. The V and J genes are TRBV29-1 and TRBJ2-7, with 11 positions matching TRBD2. Specimen: PBMCs. The source is a human donor in good health. Some clones in this sample may be carry-over from other donors' samples. The CDR3 DNA reads as TGCAGCGTTTTAAAACTAGCGGGAGTTAGGTACGAGCAGTACTTC. Its translation is CSVLKLAGVRYEQYF.